Listed below are T cell receptor beta chains from one sample, sequenced in a study of graft-versus-host responses after intestinal transplantation. Assay: immunoSEQ multiplex PCR; the TCRdb copy retains only in-frame clones and omits some. The repertoire holds 80,000 to 100,000 clones, roughly 90% seen once, with around 0.11% in the top ten. These receptors' targets are unknown. Sequencing used unstimulated CD4+ T cells sorted from spleen or lymph node cells, obtained before intestinal transplant. The receptors derive from a human donor who received an intestinal transplant. CDR3s include the opening cysteine and the closing phenylalanine or tryptophan. D genes are given only for firm matches. Only some rows state a clone size, as once, few, many or a class for expanded clones.

D gene: .
V gene: TRBV9
clone size: .
J gene: TRBJ2-1
CDR3 DNA: TGTGCCAGCAGCGTAGAGGGTAGAGAGGGCAATGAGCAGTTCTTC
CDR3 protein: CASSVEGREGNEQFF

D gene: TRBD1
V gene: TRBV7-2
clone size: .
J gene: TRBJ1-6
CDR3 DNA: TGTGCCAGCAGCTTAGTGGCAGGGGGATCACCCCTCCACTTT
CDR3 protein: CASSLVAGGSPLHF

D gene: .
V gene: TRBV6-5
clone size: few
J gene: TRBJ1-4
CDR3 DNA: TGTGCCAGCAGTTCCCACAGATCAACTAATGAAAAACTGTTTTTT
CDR3 protein: CASSSHRSTNEKLFF

D gene: TRBD1
V gene: TRBV14
clone size: .
J gene: TRBJ2-7
CDR3 DNA: TGTGCCAGCAGCCAAGATTCAGGGACAGGGGGGAACGAGCAGTACTTC
CDR3 protein: CASSQDSGTGGNEQYF

D gene: TRBD2
V gene: TRBV29-1
clone size: .
J gene: TRBJ2-4
CDR3 DNA: TGCAGCGTTGATCTCGGACTAGCTTCCAAAAACATTCAGTACTTC
CDR3 protein: CSVDLGLASKNIQYF

D gene: .
V gene: TRBV18
clone size: .
J gene: TRBJ1-1
CDR3 DNA: TGTGCCAGCTCACCGACCAGGGGCGAAACTGAAGCTTTCTTT
CDR3 protein: CASSPTRGETEAFF

D gene: .
V gene: TRBV7-2
clone size: .
J gene: TRBJ1-5
CDR3 DNA: TGTGCCAGCAGCTTAGTTAACACCGGGGGGAGCGGTCAGCCCCAGCATTTT
CDR3 protein: CASSLVNTGGSGQPQHF

D gene: .
V gene: TRBV28
clone size: .
J gene: TRBJ1-6
CDR3 DNA: TGTGCCAGCAGTTTGGGGGGGACGAGTCAGATTTCACCCCTCCACTTT
CDR3 protein: CASSLGGTSQISPLHF

D gene: .
V gene: TRBV18
clone size: .
J gene: TRBJ2-1
CDR3 DNA: TGTGCCAGCTCACCATACGACCCCAGCGGCTCCTACAATGAGCAGTTCTTC
CDR3 protein: CASSPYDPSGSYNEQFF

D gene: TRBD1
V gene: TRBV6-1
clone size: once
J gene: TRBJ2-7
CDR3 DNA: TGTGCCAGCAGGGGGGACAGGGCCCACGAGCAGTACTTC
CDR3 protein: CASRGDRAHEQYF

D gene: .
V gene: TRBV5-4
clone size: once
J gene: TRBJ1-2
CDR3 DNA: TGTGCCAGCAGCTTGCCTGGGCAGAGAAATAACTATGGCTACACCTTC
CDR3 protein: CASSLPGQRNNYGYTF

D gene: TRBD1
V gene: TRBV18
clone size: .
J gene: TRBJ1-2
CDR3 DNA: TGTGCCAGCTCACCGCTGGGACAGGCGGTAGGCTACACCTTC
CDR3 protein: CASSPLGQAVGYTF

D gene: .
V gene: TRBV19
clone size: .
J gene: TRBJ2-1
CDR3 DNA: TGTGCCACCGGCGGGCCCCCCAATGAGCAGTTCTTC
CDR3 protein: CATGGPPNEQFF

D gene: TRBD1
V gene: TRBV7-2
clone size: .
J gene: TRBJ1-6
CDR3 DNA: TGTGCCAGCAGCTTCCGGACAGGGCCTTCACCCCTCCACTTT
CDR3 protein: CASSFRTGPSPLHF

D gene: .
V gene: TRBV21-1
clone size: .
J gene: TRBJ2-1
CDR3 DNA: TGTGCCAGCAGCAAATCCCCCTTAGCGGGGGACTCCCATGAGCAGTTCTTC
CDR3 protein: CASSKSPLAGDSHEQFF

D gene: TRBD1
V gene: TRBV19
clone size: .
J gene: TRBJ1-5
CDR3 DNA: TGTGCCAGCCGCCAAGACAGGGCCTATAGCAATCAGCCCCAGCATTTT
CDR3 protein: CASRQDRAYSNQPQHF

D gene: TRBD1
V gene: TRBV18
clone size: .
J gene: TRBJ1-5
CDR3 DNA: TGTGCCAGCTCACTGGGACAGGGTACCTTTACGCCCCAGCATTTT
CDR3 protein: CASSLGQGTFTPQHF

D gene: .
V gene: TRBV5-4
clone size: .
J gene: TRBJ2-5
CDR3 DNA: TGTGCCAGCAGCTACGGAAGGGGATCCCAAGAGACCCAGTACTTC
CDR3 protein: CASSYGRGSQETQYF

D gene: TRBD2
V gene: TRBV7-3
clone size: .
J gene: TRBJ2-1
CDR3 DNA: TGTGCCAGCAGCTCCAAGCGGGGAGGGGACAATGAGCAGTTCTTC
CDR3 protein: CASSSKRGGDNEQFF

D gene: TRBD1
V gene: TRBV2
clone size: few
J gene: TRBJ1-2
CDR3 DNA: TGTGCCAGCAGTGAACAGGGACAGGGGTACCACACCTTC
CDR3 protein: CASSEQGQGYHTF

D gene: TRBD1
V gene: TRBV7-8
clone size: .
J gene: TRBJ2-7
CDR3 DNA: TGTGCCAGCAGCTTAGCGCAGAGACAGGGGAACGAGCAGTACTTC
CDR3 protein: CASSLAQRQGNEQYF

D gene: .
V gene: TRBV5-4
clone size: .
J gene: TRBJ2-5
CDR3 DNA: TGTGCCAGCAGCCAACGGGATTCACAAGAGACCCAGTACTTC
CDR3 protein: CASSQRDSQETQYF

D gene: TRBD1
V gene: TRBV7-9
clone size: .
J gene: TRBJ1-1
CDR3 DNA: TGTGCCAGCAGCTCGGGACAGCCGAACACTGAAGCTTTCTTT
CDR3 protein: CASSSGQPNTEAFF

D gene: .
V gene: TRBV5-1
clone size: .
J gene: TRBJ2-7
CDR3 DNA: TGCGCCAGCAGCCGTCGACAGGACCCTACCTACGAGCAGTACTTC
CDR3 protein: CASSRRQDPTYEQYF

D gene: TRBD1
V gene: TRBV2
clone size: .
J gene: TRBJ1-1
CDR3 DNA: TGTGCCAGCAGCGGACAGGGGGCCTTGAACACTGAAGCTTTCTTT
CDR3 protein: CASSGQGALNTEAFF

D gene: TRBD1
V gene: TRBV27
clone size: .
J gene: TRBJ1-2
CDR3 DNA: TGTGCCAGCAGTCAAGAGACAGGGAAAATCTATGGCTACACCTTC
CDR3 protein: CASSQETGKIYGYTF

D gene: .
V gene: TRBV6-5
clone size: .
J gene: TRBJ2-4
CDR3 DNA: TGTGCCAGCAGTTACTCTTTGGGCTTAGCCAAAAACATTCAGTACTTC
CDR3 protein: CASSYSLGLAKNIQYF

D gene: TRBD2
V gene: TRBV6-5
clone size: .
J gene: TRBJ2-7
CDR3 DNA: TGTGCCAGCAGCCCTTCGGGGGACTACTACGAGCAGTACTTC
CDR3 protein: CASSPSGDYYEQYF

D gene: .
V gene: TRBV5-1
clone size: once
J gene: TRBJ2-5
CDR3 DNA: TGCGCCAGCAGCTTGGTGAGGGCCGCAGACAAAGATAAAGAGACCCAGTACTTC
CDR3 protein: CASSLVRAADKDKETQYF

D gene: .
V gene: TRBV6-1
clone size: .
J gene: TRBJ2-7
CDR3 DNA: TGTGCCAGCCGATACAGGGTACCCTCCGAGCAGTACTTC
CDR3 protein: CASRYRVPSEQYF

D gene: TRBD2
V gene: TRBV5-1
clone size: .
J gene: TRBJ2-3
CDR3 DNA: TGCGCCAGCAGCTTGGGTGCGGGGGGGTACACAGATACGCAGTATTTT
CDR3 protein: CASSLGAGGYTDTQYF

D gene: .
V gene: TRBV5-1
clone size: .
J gene: TRBJ1-1
CDR3 DNA: TGCGCCAGCAGCTCGAGGGGGACCGTTGAAGCTTTCTTT
CDR3 protein: CASSSRGTVEAFF

D gene: TRBD1
V gene: TRBV11-2
clone size: .
J gene: TRBJ2-5
CDR3 DNA: TGTGCCAGCAGCGGCCGGGACAGGGGAAAAGAGACCCAGTACTTC
CDR3 protein: CASSGRDRGKETQYF

D gene: .
V gene: TRBV27
clone size: few
J gene: TRBJ2-7
CDR3 DNA: TGTGCCAGCAGTCCACAGGTAATTGGGTCCGAGCAGTACTTC
CDR3 protein: CASSPQVIGSEQYF

D gene: .
V gene: TRBV29-1
clone size: few
J gene: TRBJ1-2
CDR3 DNA: TGCAGCGTTGTATACTTGGGGGCGCGTGGCTACACCTTC
CDR3 protein: CSVVYLGARGYTF

D gene: .
V gene: TRBV12-2
clone size: .
J gene: TRBJ1-5
CDR3 DNA: TGTGCAAGTCGCCCCACGGAGGTTGGTGGGAATCAGCCCCAGCATTTT
CDR3 protein: CASRPTEVGGNQPQHF

D gene: TRBD1
V gene: TRBV25-1
clone size: .
J gene: TRBJ1-6
CDR3 DNA: TGTGCCAGCAGTGAATTGGGAGGGACAGGAGGGGGTAATTCACCCCTCCACTTT
CDR3 protein: CASSELGGTGGGNSPLHF

D gene: .
V gene: TRBV18
clone size: .
J gene: TRBJ1-1
CDR3 DNA: TGTGCCAGCTCACCACTTCAGGGAACTGAAGCTTTCTTT
CDR3 protein: CASSPLQGTEAFF

D gene: .
V gene: TRBV18
clone size: .
J gene: TRBJ2-3
CDR3 DNA: TGTGCCAGCCCCACCCCCGGGGGCACAGATACGCAGTATTTT
CDR3 protein: CASPTPGGTDTQYF

D gene: TRBD1
V gene: TRBV25-1
clone size: .
J gene: TRBJ2-2
CDR3 DNA: TGTGCCAGCAACTCCGGGACAGGGGTTACCGGGGAGCTGTTTTTT
CDR3 protein: CASNSGTGVTGELFF

D gene: TRBD1
V gene: TRBV5-1
clone size: few
J gene: TRBJ2-3
CDR3 DNA: TGCGCCAGCAGCCTCGGACAGGGGGGAACAGATACGCAGTATTTT
CDR3 protein: CASSLGQGGTDTQYF

D gene: .
V gene: TRBV11-1
clone size: .
J gene: TRBJ2-3
CDR3 DNA: TGTGCCAGCAGCTTAGCTTTCGGCACAGATACGCAGTATTTT
CDR3 protein: CASSLAFGTDTQYF

D gene: TRBD1
V gene: TRBV5-1
clone size: .
J gene: TRBJ2-5
CDR3 DNA: TGCGCCAGCAGCTCGGACAGGCAAGAGACCCAGTACTTC
CDR3 protein: CASSSDRQETQYF

D gene: .
V gene: TRBV21-1
clone size: once
J gene: TRBJ2-7
CDR3 DNA: TGTGCCAGCAGCGCAATCGGGACTCCGGGCTGCGAGCAGTACTTC
CDR3 protein: CASSAIGTPGCEQYF

D gene: .
V gene: TRBV4-1
clone size: .
J gene: TRBJ1-3
CDR3 DNA: TGCGCCAGCAGCCAAGATCTGGCGGCGATGTCTGGAAACACCATATATTTT
CDR3 protein: CASSQDLAAMSGNTIYF

D gene: TRBD1
V gene: TRBV10-3
clone size: .
J gene: TRBJ1-5
CDR3 DNA: TGTGCCATCAGTAGACAGGGGGCGAGCAATCAGCCCCAGCATTTT
CDR3 protein: CAISRQGASNQPQHF

D gene: .
V gene: TRBV12-5
clone size: .
J gene: TRBJ1-1
CDR3 DNA: TGTGCTAGTGGTCCTGACAGGAGCCATGAAGCTTTCTTT
CDR3 protein: CASGPDRSHEAFF

D gene: TRBD1
V gene: TRBV27
clone size: .
J gene: TRBJ1-5
CDR3 DNA: TGTGCCAGCAGTTTATCATGGACAGGAGTGTATAGCAATCAGCCCCAGCATTTT
CDR3 protein: CASSLSWTGVYSNQPQHF

D gene: .
V gene: TRBV11-2
clone size: .
J gene: TRBJ2-2
CDR3 DNA: TGTGCCAGCAGCTTAGGGGGCCTATACACCGGGGAGCTGTTTTTT
CDR3 protein: CASSLGGLYTGELFF

D gene: .
V gene: TRBV6-1
clone size: .
J gene: TRBJ1-2
CDR3 DNA: TGTGCCAGCAGTGAAGATGGCAGTAACTATGGCTACACCTTC
CDR3 protein: CASSEDGSNYGYTF